This T cell receptor beta chain was documented in a study of T cell responses to AZD1222 COVID-19 vaccine. Germline-derived CDR1 and CDR2 are LNHDA and SQIVND (reference sequence). The CDR3 spans 13 residues. V was cut by 5 bases and J by 4 bases, with 9 bases left in between. Using immunoSEQ multiplex PCR, the repertoire was profiled, and TCRdb retains in-frame clones only, with some absent. The data show some 140,000 clones, around 90% seen once. This sequence joins TRBV19 and TRBJ1-5; D not certain. The specimen was peripheral blood, collected on day 0 of AZD1222 vaccination. The sequence derives from an adult in good health. The CDR3 spells CASSFLRNQPQHF. DNA for the CDR3: TGTGCCAGTAGTTTCCTCAGAAATCAGCCCCAGCATTTT.